This is a list of T cell receptor beta chains from one sample in a study of blood T cells in healthy people across ages. MiXCR was run by TCRdb on the 5' RACE reads, yielding one entry per CDR3 protein. The sample consists of about 800,000 distinct CDR3 sequences, roughly 25% of them appearing once. In addition, the sample was reused for a study of T cells of mothers and their children.

The sample taken for sequencing was blood. These receptors were taken from a boy younger than 18 in good health. Each CDR3 is given with its conserved first and last residue.

v_gene	CDR3aa
TRBV24-1	CATSDLGQAPYNEQFF
TRBV5-1	CASSPGLAGGPNEQFF
TRBV4-2	CASSRAGGSDTQYF
TRBV20-1	CSAGRDPLTYF
TRBV28	CASREGRTGELFF
TRBV12-5	CASVAVLGYDEQFF
TRBV13	CASSAGTGGKKSYEQYF
TRBV20-1	CSARDTRGGKGYTF
TRBV12-3/TRBV12-4	CASSSARVSGANVLTF
TRBV11-2	CASAKRRGWTNTEAFF
TRBV28	CASSQSFPGQGGETQYF
TRBV3-1	CASSTNRGQYF
TRBV7-9	CASSPDRAYGYTF
TRBV7-2	CASGSRQGRNTIYF
TRBV7-9	CASSLGGQGSQPQHF
TRBV6-1	CASSEGRNTGELFF
TRBV20-1	CSAIRQGFNTDTQYF
TRBV9	CASSVRAAGGPDRTAEETQYF
TRBV11-2	CASRDRDRATGELFF
TRBV29-1	CSVEGLGQGGADTQYF
TRBV12-3/TRBV12-4	CASSSTENEKLFF
TRBV29-1	CSVRLAGEAPDTQYF
TRBV6-2/TRBV6-3	CASSLSDSTLGAQHF
TRBV12-3/TRBV12-4	CASSLSQGAGEQYF